The source of this T cell receptor beta chain is a study of blood T cells in healthy people across ages (dated by TCRdb to 2014 to 2015). In the study overall: In model experiments, template switching captured roughly one uniquely barcoded TCR beta cDNA molecule for every two T cells. The study measured age-related changes in TCR beta repertoire diversity using deep sequencing normalized with unique cDNA molecular identifiers. The study analyzed two additional independent replicas of 1 million unique cDNA reads from the same blood draw for two donors, one aged 18 to 29 and one aged 80 or older. The donors were divided into four age groups: young (average around 17 years), middle-aged (about 40), aged (approximately 59) and long-lived (roughly 82). Donors of different ages were randomly distributed across sequencing lanes to avoid experimental bias. The paper's findings and limits, for the study overall: Observed TCR beta diversity per million T cells fell roughly linearly with age, and a significant reduction was already apparent by age roughly 40. Donor CMV infection status was unknown, potentially confounding age-related changes in expanded clonotypes. Since profiling was done on bulk unsorted PBMCs, naive and antigen-experienced compartments could not be conclusively compared. Estimates of total diversity from one million sequenced T cells were regarded as lower bounds and underestimates. A strong correlation was found between observed TCR beta diversity and the percentage of naive T cells measured by flow cytometry. Compared with the aged group, the long-lived group had more naive CD4+ T cells, fewer expanded clones and increased TCR diversity, suggesting age selection.

Library construction relied on 5' RACE. TCRdb records Illumina HiSeq 2500 as the sequencer. A second about 7 to 12 cycle PCR used a sample-barcoded 5' primer and a J-beta primer mix. Each TCR beta cDNA molecule received a unique molecular identifier from a template-switch 5' adaptor carrying 12 random nucleotides. At least 3 million CDR3-containing paired-end reads were obtained from each sample. First-strand cDNA was synthesized from all RNA with the Mint cDNA synthesis kit, primed by a TRBC-specific oligonucleotide. After uracil-DNA glycosylase treatment, a first 18-cycle PCR used universal primers M1SS and BC2_uni_R on all cDNA. The paper's data handling went like this. For normalization, 1 million high-quality reads were randomly selected from each sample, with every read carrying a distinct molecular identifier. Reads with shared molecular identifiers were discarded instead of being binned into consensus sequences. MiTCR, set to a Q25 quality threshold and the strictest error-elimination algorithm, was used for CDR3 identification, clonotype clustering and error correction. A nonparametric unseen species model with Euler transformation was used to estimate a lower bound on total TCR beta diversity. Clones were called with MiXCR by TCRdb after fastp trimmed the public reads at Q25, and only in-frame beta chains were retained. Rows with a matching CDR3 protein are joined into one entry that keeps the most common DNA and genes. The V and J calls and clone size come from TCRdb's table, not from the authors' own analysis. The sample contains about 1.8 million distinct CDR3 sequences, roughly 52% of them found a single time. Less than 2.5% of the sample lies in the top ten.

Taken from the germline V gene, the CDR1 and CDR2 loops are MDHEN and SYDVKM. V and J are trimmed by 0 bases and 3 bases, and the gene matches miss 15 bases of the junction. Spanning cysteine to phenylalanine, the CDR3 consists of 19 amino acids. Of the read, only the CDR3 DNA is kept; its 57 bases are in frame from base 1. This clonotype has a handful of counts. The clone's antigen remains unknown. Base qualities were left out, and no much larger clone turns up one base away. Donors were 30 to 45 systemically healthy Caucasian individuals from Russia aged roughly 6 to 90 years. Around 9.9 milliliters of peripheral blood were collected from each donor into EDTA-treated Vacutainer tubes. Ficoll-Paque density-gradient centrifugation was used to isolate PBMCs, with at least 7 million obtained per sample. Total RNA was extracted from PBMCs with Trizol reagent, with at least 5.5 micrograms obtained per sample. Naive CD45RAhigh/CD27high T cell percentages were measured by flow cytometry on a PBMC aliquot from every donor.

The TCR sequence derives from a woman between 40 and 55 years old in good health. The rearranged chain carries TRBV28 and TRBJ1-2; 8 bases in the middle match TRBD1. The sequenced material came from blood. The encoded CDR3 is CASSLWQGASFRRDYGYTF. At the DNA level, the sequence is TGTGCCAGCAGTTTATGGCAGGGGGCTTCTTTCAGGCGTGACTATGGCTACACCTTC.